This paragraph covers one T cell receptor (beta chain) sequence. The antigen is unknown. The CDR3 sequence is 14 residues long. With V trimmed by 5 bases and J by 4 bases, 7 bases remained unmatched. Germline loops: CDR1 SNHLY, CDR2 FYNNEI. Blood sampling took place at baseline, cycle 4 day 1, and cycle 7 day 1. Using immunoSEQ multiplex PCR, the repertoire was profiled, and TCRdb retains in-frame clones only, with some absent. The table has 70,000 to 80,000 clones, around nine tenths seen once. This entry comes from a study of OX40 agonist ivuxolimab in advanced cancers. Broader study findings: Average numbers of expanded clones were greater in CD8+ T cells than in CD4+.

The chain joins TRBV2 to TRBJ1-2; the match to TRBD1 covers 7 bases. The sequences come from CD4+ or CD8+ T cells sorted from blood, collected in a trial of the OX40 agonist ivuxolimab. The clonotype comes from an adult with an advanced solid tumor such as melanoma, head and neck, liver or kidney cancer. CDR3 residues: CASSSDRDGYGYTF. The DNA for the CDR3 is TGTGCCAGCAGTTCCGACAGGGACGGCTATGGCTACACCTTC.